Described below is a single T cell receptor beta chain sequence and its context. Its specificity is unknown. This entry belongs to a study of beta chain features in type 1 diabetes. This CDR3 is built from 17 residues. Trimming shortened V by 5 bases and J by 0 bases, and 17 bases separated the two germline ends. Germline CDR1 and CDR2: MRHNA and SNTAGT. Investigators reverse transcribed all isolated RNA, so they sequenced expressed TCRB transcripts. Sequencing used immunoSEQ multiplex PCR; TCRdb keeps in-frame clones, though not all of them. The sample lists some 330,000 clones, around 12% seen once, with approximately 0.01% in the top ten. Study-level findings and limits: Shorter TCRB CDR3s, moderately but significantly so, were found in Type 1 diabetes patients in all four CD4+ subsets.

This chain uses TRBV6-4 with TRBJ2-1, with D possibly being TRBD2 (5 bases). The clonotype originates from a woman between 18 and 29 years old with type 1 diabetes. Sequencing input: naive CD4+ T cells from blood. CDR3 sequence reads: CASSPEGGPSSYNEQFF. The CDR3 bases are TGTGCCAGCAGTCCCGAGGGCGGGCCAAGCTCCTACAATGAGCAGTTCTTC.